These 6 T cell receptor beta chains share one sample of origin, sequenced in a study of read filtering for tumor transcriptome and immune sequencing. This library used around 400 ng RNA and molecular barcoded adaptors spanning alpha/delta and beta/gamma chains. A single record per CDR3 protein comes from TCRdb applying MiXCR to the reads. The repertoire includes 35,000 to 45,000 distinct CDR3 sequences, roughly 15% of them detected once, and about 36% sits in the top ten. Source material: a population of CD138-negative cells sorted from bone marrow. The source is a donor at least 40 years old with multiple myeloma.

This clonotype came up a few times. This may stem from a read error, because a much larger clone lies one nucleotide away. The CDR3 does not end in the conserved phenylalanine or tryptophan, so this is likely a read error. The chain couples TRBV6-5 to TRBJ2-7, with TRBD2 matching 10 bases. The CDR3 spans 16 residues. V lost 0 bases to trimming and J lost 4 bases; unmatched junction nucleotides: 6. The germline gives CDR1 MNHEY, CDR2 SVGAGI. DNA for the CDR3: TGTGCCAGCAGTTACTCACGACTAGCGGGCGATTACGAGCAGTACTCC. This encodes CASSYSRLAGDYEQYS.

This clonotype was picked up many times. The V gene is TRBV24-1, the J gene TRBJ2-1; 11 bases are shared with TRBD1. The CDR3 totals 17 residues. CDR1 KGHDR and CDR2 SFDVKD come from the germline V gene. The V and J ends lost 4 bases and 8 bases, in that order; junction bases with no gene match: 12. The CDR3 nucleotides read TGTGCCACCAGTGACCCACGACTGGGACAGGGGGTCCATGAGCAGTTCTTC. It translates to CATSDPRLGQGVHEQFF.

This clonotype was counted many times. The rearrangement uses TRBV18 and TRBJ2-7; 8 bases match TRBD1. CDR3 length: 15 amino acids. The V gene end was trimmed by 1 base and the J gene end by 0 bases; junction bases not matched to a gene: 2. Germline-derived CDR1 and CDR2 are KGHSH and LQKENI. CDR3 residues: CASSPQTGGSYEQYF. The CDR3 DNA follows: TGTGCCAGCTCACCACAAACAGGGGGCTCCTACGAGCAGTACTTC.

This clonotype showed up many times. This chain links TRBV6-5 with TRBJ1-1; TRBD1 aligns across 7 bases. CDR1 and CDR2 (germline): MNHEY, SVGAGI. The CDR3 length is 16 residues. Unmatched junction bases numbered 8, after V lost 3 bases and J lost 1 base. DNA of the CDR3: TGTGCCAGCAGTTATAGGGACAGTACAACGAACACTGAAGCTTTCTTT. Translating gives CASSYRDSTTNTEAFF.

This clonotype was detected many times. The gene calls are TRBV12-3 or TRBV12-4 and TRBJ2-7; 8 positions agree with TRBD2. With 1 base clipped from V and 5 bases from J, the junction kept 4 bases outside the gene matches. The CDR3 extends over 14 amino acids. The CDR3 loop reads CASSLEREYNEQYF. Written as DNA, the CDR3 is TGTGCCAGCAGTTTAGAGCGGGAGTACAACGAGCAGTACTTC.

The V and J genes are TRBV29-1 and TRBJ1-1; 8 nucleotides line up with TRBD1. The length of the CDR3 is 12 residues. Germline trimming cut 7 bases from V and 4 bases from J; bases unmatched to any gene: 5. Per germline, CDR1 SQVTM and CDR2 ANQGSEA. This CDR3 reads CSARQGSTEAFF. CDR3 sequence (DNA): TGCAGCGCTCGACAGGGGAGCACTGAAGCTTTCTTT.